The sequence of this T cell receptor beta chain was determined in a study of cytomegalovirus exposure and HLA in healthy donors. Study-level points and caveats: The classifier reportedly diagnosed cytomegalovirus status with high sensitivity and specificity. Among immune exposure information, only CMV serostatus was available. In a later analysis, productive TCRs from donors in an Asian-associated ancestry cluster reportedly carried fewer N-insertions than the cohort mean.

The CDR3 consists of 16 residues. The V gene's germline CDR1 is MNHEY and CDR2 SVGAGI. V was shortened by 0 bases and J by 3 bases, with 13 bases between the two germline ends. Worth noting for this clone: Its antigen is undetermined.

Amplification used 60 Vbeta primers and 13 Jbeta primers. Sequenced by immunoSEQ multiplex PCR; TCRdb stores in-frame clones only, minus some. There are over 150,000 clones in the sample; around 80% occur only once, and 1.2% lies in the top ten. The sequence derives from a boy aged 2 to 10 in good health and CMV-seronegative. The specimen sequenced was PBMCs. The rearrangement joins TRBV6-5 to TRBJ2-3; D is possibly TRBD2 (7 bases). The CDR3 is CASSYSRGGGTDTQYF. The CDR3 DNA is TGTGCCAGCAGTTACTCTAGAGGGGGGGGTACAGATACGCAGTATTTT.